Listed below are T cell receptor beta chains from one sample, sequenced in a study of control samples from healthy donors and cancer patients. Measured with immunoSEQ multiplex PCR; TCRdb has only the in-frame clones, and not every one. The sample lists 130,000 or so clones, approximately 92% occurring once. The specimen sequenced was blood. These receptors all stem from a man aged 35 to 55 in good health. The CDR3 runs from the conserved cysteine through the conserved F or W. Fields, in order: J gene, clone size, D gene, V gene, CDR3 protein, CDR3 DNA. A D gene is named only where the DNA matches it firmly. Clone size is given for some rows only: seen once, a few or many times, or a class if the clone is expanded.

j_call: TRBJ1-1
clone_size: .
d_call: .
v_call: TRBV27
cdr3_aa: CASSFNPRSDTEAFF
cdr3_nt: TGTGCCAGCAGTTTCAACCCACGGTCAGACACTGAAGCTTTCTTT

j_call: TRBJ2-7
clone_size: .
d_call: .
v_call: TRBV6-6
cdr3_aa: CASSLYRDTYEQYF
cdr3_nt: TGTGCCAGCAGTTTATACCGGGACACCTACGAGCAGTACTTC

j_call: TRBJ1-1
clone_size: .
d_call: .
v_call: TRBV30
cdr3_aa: CAWDQGLNTEAFF
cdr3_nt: TGTGCCTGGGATCAGGGTTTGAACACTGAAGCTTTCTTT

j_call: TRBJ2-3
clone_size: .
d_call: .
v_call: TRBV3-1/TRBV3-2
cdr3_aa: CASSWATGGPDTQYF
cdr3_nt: TGTGCCAGCAGTTGGGCTACGGGGGGCCCAGATACGCAGTATTTT

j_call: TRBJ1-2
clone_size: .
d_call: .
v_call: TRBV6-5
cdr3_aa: CASRNGVRGYTF
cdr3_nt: TGTGCCAGCAGAAACGGTGTACGTGGCTACACCTTC

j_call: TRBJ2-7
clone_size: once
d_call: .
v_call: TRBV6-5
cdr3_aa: CASRADSAPSYEQYF
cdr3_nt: TGTGCCAGCAGGGCCGATTCAGCCCCCTCCTACGAGCAGTACTTC

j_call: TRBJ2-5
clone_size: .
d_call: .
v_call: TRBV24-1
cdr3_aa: CAIGESSAAGETQYF
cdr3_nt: TGTGCCATAGGGGAGAGTTCCGCTGCGGGAGAGACCCAGTACTTC

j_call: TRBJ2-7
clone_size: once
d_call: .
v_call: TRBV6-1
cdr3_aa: CASSEKGTWGGEQYF
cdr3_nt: TGTGCCAGCAGTGAGAAAGGGACATGGGGCGGAGAGCAGTACTTC

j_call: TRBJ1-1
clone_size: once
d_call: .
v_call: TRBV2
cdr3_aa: CASTQPGLGLLAFF
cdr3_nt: TGTGCCAGCACCCAACCCGGGCTCGGTCTTCTAGCTTTCTTT

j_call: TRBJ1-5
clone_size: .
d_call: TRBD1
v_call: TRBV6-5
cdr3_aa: CASTRDRGIQPQHF
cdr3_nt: TGTGCCAGCACTAGGGACAGGGGTATTCAGCCCCAGCATTTT

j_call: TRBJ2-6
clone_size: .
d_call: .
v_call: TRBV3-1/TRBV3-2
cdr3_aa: CATARESGANVLTF
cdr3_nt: TGTGCCACCGCGAGGGAGTCAGGGGCCAACGTCCTGACTTTC

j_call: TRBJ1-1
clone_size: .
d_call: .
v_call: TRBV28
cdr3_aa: CASSLDDENTEAFF
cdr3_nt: TGTGCCAGCAGTTTAGACGATGAGAACACTGAAGCTTTCTTT

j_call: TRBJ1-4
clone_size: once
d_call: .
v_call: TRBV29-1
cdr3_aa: CSVETLGAREKLFF
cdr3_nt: TGCAGCGTTGAAACTTTGGGGGCTCGCGAAAAACTGTTTTTT

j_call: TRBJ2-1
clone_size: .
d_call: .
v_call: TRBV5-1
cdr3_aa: CASSLDNSYNEQFF
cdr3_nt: TGCGCCAGCAGCTTAGACAACTCCTACAATGAGCAGTTCTTC

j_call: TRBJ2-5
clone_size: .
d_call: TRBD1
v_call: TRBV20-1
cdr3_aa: CSASTPGQGGETQYF
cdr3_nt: TGCAGTGCTAGTACCCCGGGACAGGGGGGAGAGACCCAGTACTTC

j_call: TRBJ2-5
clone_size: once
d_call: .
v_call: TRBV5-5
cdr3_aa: CASSSPRSYQETQYF
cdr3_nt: TGTGCCAGCAGCTCTCCCCGGTCGTACCAAGAGACCCAGTACTTC

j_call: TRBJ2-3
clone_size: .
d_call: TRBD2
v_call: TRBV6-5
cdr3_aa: CASSSISGGEGDTQYF
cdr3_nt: TGTGCCAGCAGTTCTATCAGCGGGGGGGAGGGAGATACGCAGTATTTT

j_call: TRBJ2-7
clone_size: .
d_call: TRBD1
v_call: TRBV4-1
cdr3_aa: CASSDRDRLRYGQYF
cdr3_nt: TGCGCCAGCAGCGACCGGGACAGGCTTCGATATGGGCAGTACTTC

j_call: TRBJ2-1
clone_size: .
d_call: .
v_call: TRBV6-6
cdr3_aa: CASSYPLVNEQFF
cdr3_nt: TGTGCCAGCAGTTACCCCCTCGTCAATGAGCAGTTCTTC

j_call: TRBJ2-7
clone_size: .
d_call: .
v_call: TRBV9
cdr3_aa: CASSVGVSGEHEQYF
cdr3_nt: TGTGCCAGCAGCGTAGGTGTGTCAGGCGAGCACGAGCAGTACTTC

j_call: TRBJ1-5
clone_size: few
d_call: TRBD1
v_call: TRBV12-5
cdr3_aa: CASGSGQGMSQPQHF
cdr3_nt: TGTGCTAGTGGCAGCGGACAGGGAATGTCTCAGCCCCAGCATTTT

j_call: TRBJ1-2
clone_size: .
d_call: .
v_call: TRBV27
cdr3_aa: CASSLAGFGYTF
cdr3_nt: TGTGCCAGCAGTTTAGCAGGTTTTGGCTACACCTTC

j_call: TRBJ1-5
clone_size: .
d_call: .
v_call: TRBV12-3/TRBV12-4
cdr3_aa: CASSFVRDQPQHF
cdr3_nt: TGTGCCAGCAGTTTCGTGAGGGATCAGCCCCAGCATTTT

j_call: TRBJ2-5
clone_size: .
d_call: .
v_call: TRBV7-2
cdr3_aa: CASSSFVVSETQYF
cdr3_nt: TGTGCCAGCAGCTCTTTCGTCGTATCAGAGACCCAGTACTTC

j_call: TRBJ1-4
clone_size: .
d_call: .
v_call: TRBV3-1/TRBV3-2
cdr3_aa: CASSPLRGNEKLFF
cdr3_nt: TGTGCCAGCAGCCCCCTGAGGGGAAATGAAAAACTGTTTTTT

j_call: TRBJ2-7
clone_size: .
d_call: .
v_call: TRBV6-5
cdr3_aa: CASSKTGFYEQYF
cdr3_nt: TGTGCCAGCAGCAAGACAGGTTTCTACGAGCAGTACTTC

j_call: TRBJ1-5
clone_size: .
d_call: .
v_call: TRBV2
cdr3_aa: CASKTFRGNQPQHF
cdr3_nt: TGTGCCAGCAAGACATTCAGGGGTAATCAGCCCCAGCATTTT

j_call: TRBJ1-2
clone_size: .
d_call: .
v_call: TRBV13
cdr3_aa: CASSIQKNYGYTF
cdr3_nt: TGTGCCAGCAGCATACAGAAGAACTATGGCTACACCTTC

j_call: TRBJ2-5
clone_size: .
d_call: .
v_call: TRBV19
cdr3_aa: CASSSGVRETQYF
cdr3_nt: TGTGCCAGTAGTTCAGGAGTGCGGGAGACCCAGTACTTC

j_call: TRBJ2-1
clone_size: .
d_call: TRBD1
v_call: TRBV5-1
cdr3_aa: CASSLGAGGTYNEQFF
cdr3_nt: TGCGCCAGCAGCTTGGGAGCAGGGGGAACTTACAATGAGCAGTTCTTC

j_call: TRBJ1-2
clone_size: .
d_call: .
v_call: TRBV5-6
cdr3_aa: CASSSNPYKADSGYTF
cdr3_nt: TGTGCCAGCAGCTCGAACCCCTATAAAGCTGATTCGGGCTACACCTTC

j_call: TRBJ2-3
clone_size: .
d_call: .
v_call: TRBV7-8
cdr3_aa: CASSSLWGTDTQYF
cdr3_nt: TGTGCCAGCAGCTCTCTATGGGGGACAGATACGCAGTATTTT

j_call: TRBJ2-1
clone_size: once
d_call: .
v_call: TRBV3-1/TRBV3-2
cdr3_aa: CASSQGGWGEQFF
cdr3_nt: TGTGCCAGCAGCCAAGGAGGCTGGGGCGAGCAGTTCTTC

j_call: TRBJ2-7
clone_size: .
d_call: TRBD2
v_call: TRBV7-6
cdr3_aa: CASSFLSDSSAGGPGEQYF
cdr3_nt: TGTGCCAGCAGCTTCCTGTCCGACTCTTCGGCGGGGGGCCCGGGCGAGCAGTACTTC

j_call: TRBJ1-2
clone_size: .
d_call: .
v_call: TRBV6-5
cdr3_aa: CASSYYGYTF
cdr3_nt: TGTGCCAGCAGTTACTATGGCTACACCTTC

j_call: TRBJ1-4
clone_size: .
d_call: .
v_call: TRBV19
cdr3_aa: CATESGRGLFF
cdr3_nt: TGTGCCACCGAGTCCGGTCGGGGACTGTTTTTT

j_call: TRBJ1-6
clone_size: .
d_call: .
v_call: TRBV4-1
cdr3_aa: CASSQKDKGNSPLHF
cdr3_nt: TGCGCCAGCAGCCAAAAGGATAAGGGAAATTCACCCCTCCACTTT

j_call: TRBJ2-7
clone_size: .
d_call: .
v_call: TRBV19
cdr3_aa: CASSNQGDRIKQYF
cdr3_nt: TGTGCCAGTAGTAACCAGGGAGACAGGATTAAGCAGTACTTC

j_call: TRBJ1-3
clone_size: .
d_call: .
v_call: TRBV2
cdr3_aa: CASTFPLTAGNTIYF
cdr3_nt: TGTGCCAGCACTTTTCCCCTCACGGCTGGAAACACCATATATTTT

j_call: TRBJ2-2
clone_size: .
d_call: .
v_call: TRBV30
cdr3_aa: CAWSWYGAGTGELFF
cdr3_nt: TGTGCCTGGAGTTGGTACGGGGCCGGCACCGGGGAGCTGTTTTTT

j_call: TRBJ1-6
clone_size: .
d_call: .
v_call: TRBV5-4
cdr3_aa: CASSLRTGNNSPLHF
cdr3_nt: TGTGCCAGCAGCTTGCGGACGGGTAATAATTCACCCCTCCACTTT

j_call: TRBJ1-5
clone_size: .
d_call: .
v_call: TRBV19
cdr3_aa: CASSLPAGNQPQHF
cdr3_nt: TGTGCCAGTTCCCTCCCGGCCGGCAATCAGCCCCAGCATTTT

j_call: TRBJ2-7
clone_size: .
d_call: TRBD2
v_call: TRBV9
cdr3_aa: CASSITPGGDGAEQYF
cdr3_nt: TGTGCCAGCAGCATCACCCCGGGAGGGGACGGGGCCGAGCAGTACTTC

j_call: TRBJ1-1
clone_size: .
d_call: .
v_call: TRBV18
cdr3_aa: CASSPPASSRRAFF
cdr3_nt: TGTGCCAGCTCACCACCGGCGTCATCACGACGGGCTTTCTTT

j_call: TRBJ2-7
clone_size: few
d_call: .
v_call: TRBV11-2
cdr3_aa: CASSFTHEQYF
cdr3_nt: TGTGCCAGCAGCTTTACCCACGAGCAGTACTTC

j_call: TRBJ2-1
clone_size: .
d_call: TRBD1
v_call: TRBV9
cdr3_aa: CASSVAQGAYNEQFF
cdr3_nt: TGTGCCAGCAGCGTAGCCCAGGGGGCCTACAATGAGCAGTTCTTC

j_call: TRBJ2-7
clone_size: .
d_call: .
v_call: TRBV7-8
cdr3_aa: CASSRTISGLSYEQYF
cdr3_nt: TGTGCCAGCAGCCGAACAATATCTGGACTCTCCTACGAGCAGTACTTC

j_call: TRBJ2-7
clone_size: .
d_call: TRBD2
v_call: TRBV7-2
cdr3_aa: CASSSSSGGYEQYF
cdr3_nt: TGTGCCAGCAGCTCGTCTAGCGGGGGCTACGAGCAGTACTTC

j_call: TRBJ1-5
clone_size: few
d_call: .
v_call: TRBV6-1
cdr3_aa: CASSEGTVWGNQPQHF
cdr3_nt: TGTGCCAGCAGTGAAGGAACGGTTTGGGGCAATCAGCCCCAGCATTTT

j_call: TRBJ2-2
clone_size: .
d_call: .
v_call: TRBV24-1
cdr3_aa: CATSDLGGGELFF
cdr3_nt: TGTGCCACCAGTGATTTGGGGGGCGGGGAGCTGTTTTTT

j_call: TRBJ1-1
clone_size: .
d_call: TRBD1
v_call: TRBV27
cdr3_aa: CASSLSTGGPAAFF
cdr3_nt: TGTGCCAGCAGTTTATCGACAGGGGGCCCCGCGGCTTTCTTT

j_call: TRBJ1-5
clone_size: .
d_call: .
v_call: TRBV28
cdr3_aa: CASSSGLPFGNQPQHF
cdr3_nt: TGTGCCAGCAGTTCGGGACTCCCCTTTGGCAATCAGCCCCAGCATTTT

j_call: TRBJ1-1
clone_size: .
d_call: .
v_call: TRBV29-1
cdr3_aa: CSVEGRINTEAFF
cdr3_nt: TGCAGCGTTGAAGGGAGGATAAACACTGAAGCTTTCTTT